This is a list of T cell receptor beta chains from one sample in a study of shared clonotypes between healthy human individuals. Sequencing used immunoSEQ multiplex PCR; TCRdb keeps in-frame clones, though not all of them. The sample holds 2 million to 2.5 million clones, 85% to 95% seen once. Material: naive CD4+ T cells from PBMCs. Receptors were obtained from a man between 18 and 29 years old in good health. Some clones in this sample may be carry-over from other donors' samples. CDR3s include the opening cysteine and the closing phenylalanine or tryptophan. The order of the fields is clone size, V gene, D gene, J gene, CDR3 DNA, CDR3 protein. The D gene is left open where the match is weak. Only some rows state a clone size, as once, few, many or a class for expanded clones.

>.|TRBV5-1|.|TRBJ2-5
TGCGCCAGCAGCTTGAATCCTGCCGTCCCGGAGAGCCAGTACTTC
CASSLNPAVPESQYF
>.|TRBV6-1|.|TRBJ2-7
TGTGCCAGCTGGAGAAGCAGCCAGGCCTACGAGCAGTACTTC
CASWRSSQAYEQYF
>.|TRBV5-1|.|TRBJ2-7
TGCGCCAGCAGCTTGGCCGGGCAGTCCTACGAGCAGTACTTC
CASSLAGQSYEQYF
>.|TRBV9|TRBD2|TRBJ2-3
TGTGCCAGCAGCGTCGGCCCCCCCGGGAGGGTAGGCACAGATACGCAGTATTTT
CASSVGPPGRVGTDTQYF
>.|TRBV2|.|TRBJ1-5
TGTGCCAGCAGCGCGGGGGGGGCCCTTCAGCCCCAGCATTTT
CASSAGGALQPQHF
>.|TRBV28|.|TRBJ1-1
TGTGCCAGCAGTACCGAAGGGGCAGTTGAGAACACTGAAGCTTTCTTT
CASSTEGAVENTEAFF
>.|TRBV9|.|TRBJ2-7
TGTGCCAGCAGCCCCACCTCTTATTCCTACGAGCAGTACTTC
CASSPTSYSYEQYF
>.|TRBV27|.|TRBJ1-6
TGTGCCAGCACTTCACGGGGGTTAAATTCACCCCTCCACTTT
CASTSRGLNSPLHF
>.|TRBV5-1|TRBD1|TRBJ1-1
TGCGCCAGCAGGTTTACGGGACAGGCTAACACTGAAGCTTTCTTT
CASRFTGQANTEAFF
>.|TRBV9|.|TRBJ2-7
TGTGCCAGCAGCGTATTCCTCGGGGACGAGCAGTACTTC
CASSVFLGDEQYF
>.|TRBV14|.|TRBJ1-1
TGTGCCAGCAGCCAAGTACACAGCCATTTGTTGGGCACTGAAGCTTTCTTT
CASSQVHSHLLGTEAFF
>once|TRBV6-1|TRBD2|TRBJ2-7
TGTGCCAGCAGTGAAGGCAGGAGGGGACTAGCTGTTTTGGAGCAGTACTTC
CASSEGRRGLAVLEQYF
>.|TRBV27|TRBD1|TRBJ2-7
TGTGCCAGCAGTTCGGACAGGACCTACGAGCAGTACTTC
CASSSDRTYEQYF
>.|TRBV28|.|TRBJ1-2
TGTGCCAGCAGTTTGGGGCAGGGCACCAACTATGGCTACACCTTC
CASSLGQGTNYGYTF
>.|TRBV28|.|TRBJ1-6
TGTGCCAGCAGCAAACAGGCCCCCTATAATTCACCCCTCCACTTT
CASSKQAPYNSPLHF
>.|TRBV29-1|TRBD1|TRBJ1-4
TGCAGCGTCACGGGACAGGCTGGGAATGAAAAACTGTTTTTT
CSVTGQAGNEKLFF
>.|TRBV28|TRBD2|TRBJ2-3
TGTGCCAGCAGTTTCTCGGGACTAGCATCAGATACGCAGTATTTT
CASSFSGLASDTQYF
>few|TRBV6-6|.|TRBJ1-1
TGTGCCAGCAGATCCGGACCTGAAGCTTTCTTT
CASRSGPEAFF
>.|TRBV7-6|.|TRBJ1-4
TGTGCCAGCAGCTTAACCCGGCCCCGAGGCGATGAAAAACTGTTTTTT
CASSLTRPRGDEKLFF
>.|TRBV7-6|TRBD1|TRBJ2-7
TGTGCCAGCAGCTCCCGACAGGGGGCCTCCTACGAGCAGTACTTC
CASSSRQGASYEQYF
>.|TRBV5-1|TRBD1|TRBJ2-5
TGCGCCAGCAGCCTCGGGACAGGACAAGAGACCCAGTACTTC
CASSLGTGQETQYF
>once|TRBV4-3|.|TRBJ1-1
TGCGCCAGCAGCCAAGAAACGGGTTTTGAAGCTTTCTTT
CASSQETGFEAFF